This T cell receptor beta chain derives from a study of vaccination and CD4 T cells after COVID-19. TCRdb reprocessed the PCR reads with MiXCR, giving one entry per CDR3 protein. Among 30,000 or so distinct CDR3 sequences listed, around 50% were seen once. Described time point: late sampling 161 to 241 days after vaccination in a few convalescent patients. The source is a human donor who had recovered from COVID-19. Source: CD4+ T cells from blood, taken about 7 months after SARS-CoV-2 vaccination.

DNA of the CDR3: TGCAGTGCTGGGGGACGTCAAGAGACCCAGTACTTC. Translating gives CSAGGRQETQYF. The V gene is TRBV20-1, the J gene TRBJ2-5; D possibly uses TRBD1 or TRBD2 (5 bases each). Trimming removed 5 bases from V and 2 bases from J, with 9 bases in between. CDR3 length equals 12 residues. The V gene's germline CDR1 is DFQATT and CDR2 SNEGSKA (reference sequence).